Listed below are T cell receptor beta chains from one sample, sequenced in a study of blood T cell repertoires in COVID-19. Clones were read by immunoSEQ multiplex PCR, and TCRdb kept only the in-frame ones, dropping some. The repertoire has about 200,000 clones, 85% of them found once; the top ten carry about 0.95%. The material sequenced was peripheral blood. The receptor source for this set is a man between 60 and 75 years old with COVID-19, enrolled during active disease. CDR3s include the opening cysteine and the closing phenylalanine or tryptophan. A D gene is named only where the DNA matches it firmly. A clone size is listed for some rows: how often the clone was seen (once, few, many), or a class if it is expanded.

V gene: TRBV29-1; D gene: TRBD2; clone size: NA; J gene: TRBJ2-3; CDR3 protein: CSVEGGVLAVRTDTQYF; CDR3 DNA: TGCAGCGTTGAAGGGGGGGTACTAGCGGTACGCACAGATACGCAGTATTTT
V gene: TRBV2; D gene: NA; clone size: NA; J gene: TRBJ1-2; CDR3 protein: CASSETRIYGYTF; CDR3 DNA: TGTGCCAGCAGTGAGACACGGATCTATGGCTACACCTTC
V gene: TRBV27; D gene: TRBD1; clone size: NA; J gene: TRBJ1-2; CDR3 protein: CASRDSRRYGYTF; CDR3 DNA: TGTGCCAGTCGGGACAGTCGACGCTATGGCTACACCTTC
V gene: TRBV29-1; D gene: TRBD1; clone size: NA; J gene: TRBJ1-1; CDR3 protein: CSARDREGRAEAFF; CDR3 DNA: TGCAGCGCCCGGGACAGGGAAGGGAGGGCTGAAGCTTTCTTT
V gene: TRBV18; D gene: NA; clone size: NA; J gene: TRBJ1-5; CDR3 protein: CASTLDRNQPQHF; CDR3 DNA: TGTGCCAGCACCCTTGACAGGAATCAGCCCCAGCATTTT
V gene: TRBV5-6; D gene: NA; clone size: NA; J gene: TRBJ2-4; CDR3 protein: CASSSWGLAKNIQYF; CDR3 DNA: TGTGCCAGCAGTTCGTGGGGCTTAGCCAAAAACATTCAGTACTTC
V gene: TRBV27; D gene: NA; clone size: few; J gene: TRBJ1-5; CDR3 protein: CASSFGGNQPQHF; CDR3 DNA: TGTGCCAGCAGTTTCGGGGGGAATCAGCCCCAGCATTTT
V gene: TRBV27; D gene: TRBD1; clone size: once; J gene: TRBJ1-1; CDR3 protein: CASSLSGTGMNTEAFF; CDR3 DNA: TGTGCCAGCAGTTTATCAGGGACAGGGATGAACACTGAAGCTTTCTTT
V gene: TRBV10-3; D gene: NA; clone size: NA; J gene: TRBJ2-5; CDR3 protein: CAISDTGTNQETQYF; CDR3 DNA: TGTGCCATCAGTGATACCGGGACAAACCAAGAGACCCAGTACTTC
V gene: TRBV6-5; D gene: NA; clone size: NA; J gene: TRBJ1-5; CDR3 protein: CASRGKQGQPQHF; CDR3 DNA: TGTGCCAGCAGGGGTAAACAGGGTCAGCCCCAGCATTTT
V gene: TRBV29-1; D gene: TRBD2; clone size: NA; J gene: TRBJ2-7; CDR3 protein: CSAGLAGRYSYEQYF; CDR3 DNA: TGCAGCGCCGGACTAGCGGGAAGATACTCCTACGAGCAGTACTTC
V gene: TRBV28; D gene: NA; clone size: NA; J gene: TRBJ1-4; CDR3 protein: CASSSDLSRGPNEKLFF; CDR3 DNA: TGTGCCAGCAGTTCGGACTTAAGCCGTGGTCCTAATGAAAAACTGTTTTTT
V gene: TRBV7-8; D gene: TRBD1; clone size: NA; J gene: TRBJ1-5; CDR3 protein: CASSLLQGARDQPQHF; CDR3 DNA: TGTGCCAGCAGCTTACTACAGGGGGCGCGGGATCAGCCCCAGCATTTT